These T cell receptor beta chains were read from a single sample in a study of blood T cell repertoires in COVID-19. Generated by immunoSEQ multiplex PCR, the TCRdb table keeps only in-frame clones and is missing some. The table records 95,000 to 150,000 clones, approximately 85% of them present only once. The sample taken for sequencing was peripheral blood. The source of these receptors is a man aged 25-45 years with COVID-19, enrolled during active disease. Both conserved end residues are part of each CDR3. A D gene is named only where the DNA matches it firmly. A clone size is listed for some rows: how often the clone was seen (once, few, many), or a class if it is expanded.

CDR3 DNA	CDR3 protein	J gene	D gene	clone size	V gene
TGTGCTAGTGGTTTGGTAGGAGGCCGGGACAGGGGGCTGGAAAGCAATCAGCCCCAGCATTTT	CASGLVGGRDRGLESNQPQHF	TRBJ1-5	TRBD1	NA	TRBV12-5
TGTGCCAGCAGGCGAGAGGCCTCTGGAAACACCATATATTTT	CASRREASGNTIYF	TRBJ1-3	NA	NA	TRBV7-2
TGTGCCAGCAGTTTTCTGGGCGAGACCCAGTACTTC	CASSFLGETQYF	TRBJ2-5	NA	NA	TRBV12-3/TRBV12-4
TGTGCCAGCAGCCTGGGGGCTAGCGGCCGAACGGAGACCCAGTACTTC	CASSLGASGRTETQYF	TRBJ2-5	NA	once	TRBV5-6
TGTGCCAGCAGTGAATTTCTAGGAGACTCTGGAAACACCATATATTTT	CASSEFLGDSGNTIYF	TRBJ1-3	NA	NA	TRBV25-1
TGCAGCGTTGGGGTACAGCAACCCAATGAGCAGTTCTTC	CSVGVQQPNEQFF	TRBJ2-1	NA	NA	TRBV29-1
TGTGCCAGTAGCCGCCGGGACAGGGTAATGCCCCAGCATTTT	CASSRRDRVMPQHF	TRBJ1-5	TRBD1	once	TRBV19
TGTGCCAGTAGTCTCCCAGGTATCAATCAGCCCCAGCATTTT	CASSLPGINQPQHF	TRBJ1-5	NA	once	TRBV19
TGTGCCTGGAGTGTCGGGGGGACAGATACGCAGTATTTT	CAWSVGGTDTQYF	TRBJ2-3	TRBD2	NA	TRBV30
TGTGCCAGCAGCTTGAGTCCGGGACAGGGGTACAATGAGCAGTTCTTC	CASSLSPGQGYNEQFF	TRBJ2-1	TRBD1	NA	TRBV5-4
TGTGCCAGCAGTGAAGGGACAGGGACCTACAATCAGCCCCAGCATTTT	CASSEGTGTYNQPQHF	TRBJ1-5	TRBD1	NA	TRBV6-1
TGTGCCAGCAGTCCCCTAGACAGGGCTGTTGGAAACACCATATATTTT	CASSPLDRAVGNTIYF	TRBJ1-3	TRBD1	NA	TRBV2
TGTGCCAGTAGCTGGGACTCAATGAACACTGAAGCTTTCTTT	CASSWDSMNTEAFF	TRBJ1-1	NA	few	TRBV19
TGTGCCAGCGTAAGGGACAGGGGCTATGGCTACACCTTC	CASVRDRGYGYTF	TRBJ1-2	TRBD1	NA	TRBV12-3/TRBV12-4
TGCGCCAGCAGCCAGGGCGGGGGACTAGCGGACTCCTACGAGCAGTACTTC	CASSQGGGLADSYEQYF	TRBJ2-7	TRBD2	NA	TRBV4-1
TGTGCCAGCAGAACTAGCTCGTCAACTGGTGAGCAGTTCTTC	CASRTSSSTGEQFF	TRBJ2-1	NA	NA	TRBV11-2
TGTGCCAGCAGTACAGGGGGCGCCGGCACAGATACGCAGTATTTT	CASSTGGAGTDTQYF	TRBJ2-3	TRBD1	NA	TRBV6-5
TGTGCCAGCAGTTTCCGGGACAGGGGGATTAATTCACCCCTCCACTTT	CASSFRDRGINSPLHF	TRBJ1-6	TRBD1	NA	TRBV27
TGCGCCAGCAGCTTGTTCGCGGGAGGAAGCACCGGGGAGCTGTTTTTT	CASSLFAGGSTGELFF	TRBJ2-2	TRBD2	once	TRBV5-1
TGCGCCAGCAGCCAAACTAACTTAGGCGGGAACTATGGCTACACCTTC	CASSQTNLGGNYGYTF	TRBJ1-2	NA	NA	TRBV4-3
TGTGCCAGCAGCTCCGGGGGGGGAGAAGCAGATACGCAGTATTTT	CASSSGGGEADTQYF	TRBJ2-3	TRBD2	NA	TRBV9
TGTGCCAGCAGTGAGGGACAGGTGGGGCAGCCCCAGCATTTT	CASSEGQVGQPQHF	TRBJ1-5	TRBD1	NA	TRBV2
TGTGCCAGCAGCGAAGCACCAGGGTACGGTCAGCCCCAGCATTTT	CASSEAPGYGQPQHF	TRBJ1-5	NA	NA	TRBV6-1
TGTGCCACCAGAGGACAGGGGGCCGCAGATACGCAGTATTTT	CATRGQGAADTQYF	TRBJ2-3	TRBD1	few	TRBV24-1
TGTGCCAGCAGTGAACGGGACAGGGGTGGCGGCTACACCTTC	CASSERDRGGGYTF	TRBJ1-2	TRBD1	NA	TRBV2
TGTGCCAGCAGTTGGGGGACTAGCGGACTCCTATACGAGCAGTACTTC	CASSWGTSGLLYEQYF	TRBJ2-7	TRBD2	NA	TRBV27
TGCGCCAGCAGTGAGGCGGGGTCGGACACCGGGGAGCTGTTTTTT	CASSEAGSDTGELFF	TRBJ2-2	NA	once	TRBV10-2
TGCGCCAGCAGCCGCCCGAACGGGGGGCTCTCCTACAATGAGCAGTTCTTC	CASSRPNGGLSYNEQFF	TRBJ2-1	NA	NA	TRBV4-1
TGTGCCAGCAACCGACACTCCGGGGAGCTGTTTTTT	CASNRHSGELFF	TRBJ2-2	NA	NA	TRBV28
TGTGCCAGCAGCCCCCAGACAGGGGCTTACTCTGGAAACACCATATATTTT	CASSPQTGAYSGNTIYF	TRBJ1-3	TRBD1	NA	TRBV14
TGTGCCAGCAGCTTTAATTGGCAGGGTGGAGAGCAGTACTTC	CASSFNWQGGEQYF	TRBJ2-7	NA	few	TRBV5-6